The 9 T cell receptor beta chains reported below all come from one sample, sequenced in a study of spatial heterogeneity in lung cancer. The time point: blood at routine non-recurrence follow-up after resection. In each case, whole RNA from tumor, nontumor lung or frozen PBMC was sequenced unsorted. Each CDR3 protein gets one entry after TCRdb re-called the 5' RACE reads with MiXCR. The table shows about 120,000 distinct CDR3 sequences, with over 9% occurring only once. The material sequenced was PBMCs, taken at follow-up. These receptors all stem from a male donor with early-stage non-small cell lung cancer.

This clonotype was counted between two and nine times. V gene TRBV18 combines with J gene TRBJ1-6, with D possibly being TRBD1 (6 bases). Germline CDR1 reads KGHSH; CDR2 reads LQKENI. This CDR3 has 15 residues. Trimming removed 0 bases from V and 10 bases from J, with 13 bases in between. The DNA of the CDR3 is TGTGCCAGCTCACCACCTGATGCAGGGACATCACCCCTCCACTTT. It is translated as CASSPPDAGTSPLHF.

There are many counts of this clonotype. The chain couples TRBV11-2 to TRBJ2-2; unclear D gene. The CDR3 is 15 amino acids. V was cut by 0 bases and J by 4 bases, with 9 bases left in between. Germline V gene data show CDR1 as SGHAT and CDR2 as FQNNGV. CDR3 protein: CASSLDLGSTGELFF. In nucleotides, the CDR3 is TGTGCCAGCAGCTTAGATCTGGGCAGCACCGGGGAGCTGTTTTTT.

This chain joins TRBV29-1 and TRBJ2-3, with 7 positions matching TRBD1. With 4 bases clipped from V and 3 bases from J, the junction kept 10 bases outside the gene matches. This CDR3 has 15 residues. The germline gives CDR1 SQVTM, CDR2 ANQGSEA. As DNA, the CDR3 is TGCAGCGTTGCCCCCCGACAGGGCCGGACAGATACGCAGTATTTT. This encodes CSVAPRQGRTDTQYF.

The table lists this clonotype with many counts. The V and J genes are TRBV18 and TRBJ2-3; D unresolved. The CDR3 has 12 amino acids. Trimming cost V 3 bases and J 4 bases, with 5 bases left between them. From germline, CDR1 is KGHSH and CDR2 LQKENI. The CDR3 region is CASSPGADTQYF. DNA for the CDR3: TGTGCCAGCTCACCCGGAGCAGATACGCAGTATTTT.

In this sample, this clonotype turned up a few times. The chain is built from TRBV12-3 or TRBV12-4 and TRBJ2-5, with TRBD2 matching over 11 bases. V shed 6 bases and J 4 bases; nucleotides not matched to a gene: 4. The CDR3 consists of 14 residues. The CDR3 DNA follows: TGTGCCAGCAGCCCGACTAGCGGGGTAGAGACCCAGTACTTC. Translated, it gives CASSPTSGVETQYF.

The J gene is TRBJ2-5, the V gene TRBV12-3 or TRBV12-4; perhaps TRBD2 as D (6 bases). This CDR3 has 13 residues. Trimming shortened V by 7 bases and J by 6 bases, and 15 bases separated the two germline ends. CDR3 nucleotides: TGTGCCAGCATTCCCGGGGGAAGACAGACCCAGTACTTC. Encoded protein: CASIPGGRQTQYF.

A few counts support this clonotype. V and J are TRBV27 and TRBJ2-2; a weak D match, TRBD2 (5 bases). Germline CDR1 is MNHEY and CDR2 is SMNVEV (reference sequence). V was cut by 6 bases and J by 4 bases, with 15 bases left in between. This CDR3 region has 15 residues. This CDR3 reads CASRMARAGTGELFF. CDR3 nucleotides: TGTGCCAGCAGGATGGCTAGGGCGGGCACCGGGGAGCTGTTTTTT.

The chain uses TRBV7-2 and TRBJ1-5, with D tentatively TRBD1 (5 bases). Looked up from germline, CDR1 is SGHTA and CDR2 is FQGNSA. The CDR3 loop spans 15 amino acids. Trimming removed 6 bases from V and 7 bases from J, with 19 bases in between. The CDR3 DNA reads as TGTGCCAGCAGGTTACCCAGGGTAAAGAGGCAGCCCCAGCATTTT. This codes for CASRLPRVKRQPQHF.

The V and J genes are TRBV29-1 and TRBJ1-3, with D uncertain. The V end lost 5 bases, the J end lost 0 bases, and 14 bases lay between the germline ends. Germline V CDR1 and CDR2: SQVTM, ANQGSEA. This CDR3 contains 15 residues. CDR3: CSVILGYSSGNTIYF. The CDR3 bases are TGCAGCGTTATCCTGGGCTACAGCTCTGGAAACACCATATATTTT.